Given below is one TCR beta chain in context. Its specificity is not known. The data are from a study of blood T cells in healthy people across ages. Study results and limitations: Underestimates were what the diversity estimates from one million T cells were considered to be. Aged donors had fewer naive CD4+ cells and lower diversity than long-lived donors.

The CDR3 covers 14 residues. V trimming: 8 bases; J trimming: 4 bases; junction bases outside the gene matches: 7. Using a J-beta primer mix together with a sample-barcoded 5' primer, a second PCR was run for roughly 6 to 11 cycles. TCRdb re-called the 5' RACE reads through MiXCR, storing one row per CDR3 protein. Here the sample spans approximately 960,000 distinct CDR3 sequences, 29% being singletons. The data also belong to a second study, concerning T cells of mothers and their children. In that study: The sample comes from some 10 healthy Caucasian donors: mothers and children.

V gene TRBV12-3 or TRBV12-4 combines with J gene TRBJ2-3, with 9 bases identical to TRBD1. The sequenced material came from blood. This receptor was identified in a woman between 40 and 50 years old in good health. The CDR3 loop reads CASDDRGVSDTQYF. The CDR3 nucleotides read TGTGCCAGCGACGACAGGGGGGTATCAGATACGCAGTATTTT.